The sequence of this TCR beta chain was determined in a study of cytomegalovirus exposure and HLA in healthy donors. Study information: Across a few hundred genotyped donors, just over 80% landed in the Caucasian-associated ancestry cluster.

CDR3 length: 17 amino acids. The V and J ends lost 2 bases and 7 bases respectively, with 21 bases between them. CDR1 SGHDT and CDR2 YYEEEE come from the germline V gene. Findings and caveats of the study: Presence/absence analyses took donor sequencing depth as roughly uniform.

PCR was performed using 60 Vbeta and 13 Jbeta primers. Clones were read by immunoSEQ multiplex PCR, and TCRdb kept only the in-frame ones, dropping some. The table shows about 140,000 clones, with approximately 80% occurring only once. With regard to this clone: The antigen remains unidentified.

The donors, nominally healthy at sampling, likely had unrecorded immune exposures. The sequenced sample consisted of PBMCs. This TCR came from a man aged 30-40 years in good health and CMV-seropositive. V is TRBV5-6 and J is TRBJ2-2; maybe TRBD2 (6 bases). The CDR3 loop is CASSFWVGGSSGGELFF. CDR3 DNA sequence: TGTGCCAGCAGCTTCTGGGTCGGAGGGTCCTCCGGCGGGGAGCTGTTTTTT. The complete variable domain, with remaining parts taken from reference TRBV5-6 and TRBJ2-2, reads DAGVTQSPTHLIKTRGQQVTLRCSPKSGHDTVSWYQQALGQGPQFIFQYYEEEERQRGNFPDRFSGHQFPNYSSELNVNALLLGDSALYLCASSFWVGGSSGGELFFGEGSRLTVL.